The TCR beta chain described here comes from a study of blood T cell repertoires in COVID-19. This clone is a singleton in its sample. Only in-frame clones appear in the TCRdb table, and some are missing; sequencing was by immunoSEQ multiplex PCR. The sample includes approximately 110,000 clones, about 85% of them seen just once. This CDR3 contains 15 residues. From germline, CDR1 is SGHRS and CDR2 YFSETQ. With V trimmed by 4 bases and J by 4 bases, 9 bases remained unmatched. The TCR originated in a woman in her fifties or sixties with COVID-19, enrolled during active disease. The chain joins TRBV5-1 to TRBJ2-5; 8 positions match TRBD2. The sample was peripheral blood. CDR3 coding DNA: TGCGCCAGCAGCGCCTCCGGGGGGGCCATAGAGACCCAGTACTTC. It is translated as CASSASGGAIETQYF.